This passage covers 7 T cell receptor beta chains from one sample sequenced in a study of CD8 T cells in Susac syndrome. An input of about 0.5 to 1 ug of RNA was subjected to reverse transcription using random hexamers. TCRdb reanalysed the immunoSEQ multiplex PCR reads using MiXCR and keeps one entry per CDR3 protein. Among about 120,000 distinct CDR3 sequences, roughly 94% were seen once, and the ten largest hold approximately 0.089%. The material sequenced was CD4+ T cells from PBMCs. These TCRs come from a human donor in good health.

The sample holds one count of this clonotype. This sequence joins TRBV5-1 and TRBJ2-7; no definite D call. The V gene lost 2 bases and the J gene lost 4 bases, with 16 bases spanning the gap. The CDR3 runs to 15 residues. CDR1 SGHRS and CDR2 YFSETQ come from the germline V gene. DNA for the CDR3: TGCGCCAGCAGCTTCCGCCAAAGCGTTTTATACGAGCAGTACTTC. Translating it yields CASSFRQSVLYEQYF. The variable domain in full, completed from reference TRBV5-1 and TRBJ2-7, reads KAGVTQTPRYLIKTRGQQVTLSCSPISGHRSVSWYQQTPGQGLQFLFEYFSETQRNKGNFPGRFSGRQFSNSRSEMNVSTLELGDSALYLCASSFRQSVLYEQYFGPGTRLTVT.

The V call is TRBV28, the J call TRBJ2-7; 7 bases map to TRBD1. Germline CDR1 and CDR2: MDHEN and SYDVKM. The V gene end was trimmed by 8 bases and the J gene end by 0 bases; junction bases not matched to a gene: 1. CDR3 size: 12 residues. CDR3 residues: CASGQVSYEQYF. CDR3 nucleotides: TGTGCCAGCGGACAGGTCTCCTACGAGCAGTACTTC. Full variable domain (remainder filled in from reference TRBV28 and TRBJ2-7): DVKVTQSSRYLVKRTGEKVFLECVQDMDHENMFWYRQDPGLGLRLIYFSYDVKMKEKGDIPEGYSVSREKKERFSLILESASTNQTSMYLCASGQVSYEQYFGPGTRLTVT.

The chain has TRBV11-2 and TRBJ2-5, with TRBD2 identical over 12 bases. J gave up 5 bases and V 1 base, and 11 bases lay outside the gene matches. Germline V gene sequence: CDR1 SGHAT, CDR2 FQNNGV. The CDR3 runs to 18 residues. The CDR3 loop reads CASSLGTSGNRPLETQYF. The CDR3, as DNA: TGTGCCAGCAGCTTAGGGACTAGCGGGAACCGGCCTTTGGAGACCCAGTACTTC.

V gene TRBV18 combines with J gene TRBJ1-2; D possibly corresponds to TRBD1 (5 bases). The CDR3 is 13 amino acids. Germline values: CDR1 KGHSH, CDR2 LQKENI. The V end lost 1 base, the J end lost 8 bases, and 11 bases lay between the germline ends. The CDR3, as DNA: TGTGCCAGCTCACCACGGGACGGTGAGGGCTACACCTTC. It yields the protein CASSPRDGEGYTF.

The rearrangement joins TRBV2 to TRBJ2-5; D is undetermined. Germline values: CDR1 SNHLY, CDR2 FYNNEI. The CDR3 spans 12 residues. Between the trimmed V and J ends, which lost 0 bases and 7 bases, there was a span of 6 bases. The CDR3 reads CASSEALPTQYF. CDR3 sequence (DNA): TGTGCCAGCAGTGAAGCGCTTCCGACCCAGTACTTC.

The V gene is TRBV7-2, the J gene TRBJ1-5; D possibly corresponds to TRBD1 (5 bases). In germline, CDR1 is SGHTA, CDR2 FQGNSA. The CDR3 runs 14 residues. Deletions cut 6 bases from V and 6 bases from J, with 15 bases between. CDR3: CASSFIAGGQPQHF. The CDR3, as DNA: TGTGCCAGCAGTTTCATTGCGGGGGGTCAGCCCCAGCATTTT.

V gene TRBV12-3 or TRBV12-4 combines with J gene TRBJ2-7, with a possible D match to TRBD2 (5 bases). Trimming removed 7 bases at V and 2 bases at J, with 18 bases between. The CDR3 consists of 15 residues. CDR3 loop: CASTGTSFYAYEQYF. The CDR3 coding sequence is TGTGCCAGCACCGGTACTAGTTTTTACGCCTACGAGCAGTACTTC.